Listed below are T cell receptor beta chains from one sample, sequenced in a study of cytomegalovirus exposure and HLA in healthy donors. Data came from immunoSEQ multiplex PCR; TCRdb stores just in-frame clones and leaves some out. The sample holds 85,000 to 90,000 clones; 65% to 80% are singletons and the top ten take 9.5% to 13%. Sequenced material: PBMCs. These receptors were obtained from a man aged 25 to 45 in good health and CMV-seropositive. The CDR3 runs from the conserved cysteine through the conserved F or W. The D gene is left open where the match is weak. Size is stated for part of the rows, as once, few or many counts, or as a class when the clone is expanded.

J gene	D gene	V gene	clone size	CDR3 DNA	CDR3 protein
TRBJ1-2	TRBD1	TRBV6-5	few	TGTGCCAGCAGTTACCGGGACAGGGGCTATGGCTACACCTTC	CASSYRDRGYGYTF
TRBJ2-5	TRBD2	TRBV9	NA	TGTGCCAGCAGCGTAGGGGGTAGCGGGGGGGCCGGTATCATGGAGACCCAGTACTTC	CASSVGGSGGAGIMETQYF
TRBJ1-2	NA	TRBV28	NA	TGTGCCACCGCGGGCTGGACTAACTATGGCTACACCTTC	CATAGWTNYGYTF
TRBJ2-7	NA	TRBV27	NA	TGTGCCAGCAGTTTATCCCCGGGGCAGGGAGGTCTCTACGAGCAGTACTTC	CASSLSPGQGGLYEQYF
TRBJ1-2	NA	TRBV5-1	NA	TGCGCCAGCAGCTTGATCGGGGGGGATGGCTACACCTTC	CASSLIGGDGYTF
TRBJ2-5	TRBD2	TRBV27	NA	TGTGCCAGCAGTTTATTAGCGGGGGGGCCTCGGGAGACCCAGTACTTC	CASSLLAGGPRETQYF
TRBJ2-3	NA	TRBV7-8	NA	TGTGCCAGCAGCTCTCGCGAATCCCGCACAGATACGCAGTATTTT	CASSSRESRTDTQYF
TRBJ1-5	TRBD1	TRBV5-1	NA	TGCGCCAGCAGCTCCGGGACAGGGGGCAATCAGCCCCAGCATTTT	CASSSGTGGNQPQHF
TRBJ2-3	NA	TRBV6-1	NA	TGTGCCAGCAGCGGGGGATCGGGAGATACGCAGTATTTT	CASSGGSGDTQYF
TRBJ2-7	TRBD1	TRBV7-8	NA	TGTGCCAGCAGCCGGACCCGGACAGGAGCCTACGAGCAGTACTTC	CASSRTRTGAYEQYF
TRBJ1-2	TRBD1	TRBV4-3	NA	TGCGCCAGCAGCCTGGGAGGTGGGACAGGGCACTATGGCTACACCTTC	CASSLGGGTGHYGYTF
TRBJ2-7	NA	TRBV29-1	NA	TGCAGCGTTGAAGAGGTGTACGAGCAGTACTTC	CSVEEVYEQYF
TRBJ2-3	NA	TRBV15	NA	TGTGCCACCCGGCCAGGATTGGGCACAGATACGCAGTATTTT	CATRPGLGTDTQYF
TRBJ1-2	TRBD1	TRBV19	NA	TGTGCCAGTAGTATAACCCTTCGACAGGGGGCAAACTATGGCTACACCTTC	CASSITLRQGANYGYTF
TRBJ2-2	TRBD1	TRBV6-6	NA	TGTGCCAGCAGTCAAGGACAGGGGGCGCCCGGGGAGCTGTTTTTT	CASSQGQGAPGELFF
TRBJ2-1	TRBD2	TRBV2	few	TGTGCCAGCAGTGATCTAGCGGGTGGGGACAATGAGCAGTTCTTC	CASSDLAGGDNEQFF
TRBJ1-1	NA	TRBV7-2	NA	TGTGCCAGCAAGAGGGCGTCGAACACTGAAGCTTTCTTT	CASKRASNTEAFF
TRBJ2-1	TRBD2	TRBV10-3	NA	TGTGCCATCAGTGAGACCGGACTAGCGGGGGGCCCATTCGATCTGCAGTTCTTC	CAISETGLAGGPFDLQFF
TRBJ2-2	NA	TRBV5-1	NA	TGCGCCAGCAGCTTGGGCCCCGGGACACCTATCACCGGGGAGCTGTTTTTT	CASSLGPGTPITGELFF
TRBJ2-7	TRBD1	TRBV7-9	NA	TGTGCCAGCAGCCGCGAAGGGGGCATCGAGCAGTACTTC	CASSREGGIEQYF
TRBJ2-2	NA	TRBV6-1	NA	TGTGCCAGCAGTGAATTCCTGACAGTTAGCACCGGGGAGCTGTTTTTT	CASSEFLTVSTGELFF
TRBJ1-5	NA	TRBV5-5	NA	TGTGCCAGCAGCTTGTACGGGTTTGGCAATCAGCCCCAGCATTTT	CASSLYGFGNQPQHF
TRBJ1-1	NA	TRBV9	NA	TGTGCCAGCAGCGTAGGGGCCCCTACTGTGAACACTGAAGCTTTCTTT	CASSVGAPTVNTEAFF
TRBJ1-5	NA	TRBV4-2	NA	TGTGCCAGCAGCCAAGCCTATGGCGGATATAGCAATCAGCCCCAGCATTTT	CASSQAYGGYSNQPQHF
TRBJ1-4	NA	TRBV6-1	NA	TGTGCCAGCAGTGGACAGGAGAGGGAAAAACTGTTTTTT	CASSGQEREKLFF
TRBJ1-6	TRBD1	TRBV7-2	NA	TGTGCCAGCAGCAAGAGTCAGGGGGTCAGGACACCCCTCCACTTT	CASSKSQGVRTPLHF
TRBJ1-5	NA	TRBV9	NA	TGTGCCAGCAGCGTGGGCCCCCAAAGGCCCCAGCATTTT	CASSVGPQRPQHF
TRBJ2-7	NA	TRBV6-5	NA	TGTGCCAGCAGTTATCAGGGGCCAGGGCAAGGGTACGAGCAGTACTTC	CASSYQGPGQGYEQYF
TRBJ1-2	NA	TRBV6-5	NA	TGTGCCAGCAGTTACGATTCCTTGGGCAGGGTGTTCGGCTACACCTTC	CASSYDSLGRVFGYTF
TRBJ1-3	NA	TRBV6-5	NA	TGTGCCAGCAGTTCCCAGGGATCTGGAAACACCATATATTTT	CASSSQGSGNTIYF